One and the same sample provided the 2 T cell receptor beta chains below, sequenced in a study of T cells in Graves' hyperthyroidism and ophthalmopathy (dated by TCRdb to between 2019 and 2020). Preparation of the library involved multiplex PCR. The reads were generated on an Illumina HiSeq 2000. Amplification of TCR beta CDR3 regions was carried out from RNA transcripts. For the first round of RT-PCR on the TCR CDR3, the HTBI primer set was used together with the Qiagen OneStep RT-PCR kit. TCRdb applied fastp at Q25 and MiXCR to the public reads, then kept only in-frame beta chains. Identical CDR3 protein sequences are pooled into one entry, listed with their most common genes and DNA. This sample has about 200,000 distinct CDR3 sequences in its table, and about a sixth of those were observed once. The ten largest account for 53% of the sample. The source material was blood. Every receptor here comes from a woman in her forties or fifties with Graves' hyperthyroidism.

This clonotype turned up a few times. This chain connects TRBV20-1 to TRBJ1-1, with D uncertain. The CDR3 is made up of 14 amino acids. Per the germline V gene, CDR1 is DFQATT and CDR2 is SNEGSKA (reference sequence). The germline V and J ends were trimmed by 2 bases and 0 bases, with 10 bases remaining between them. The CDR3: CSARSISLNTEAFF. CDR3 sequence (DNA): TGCAGTGCTAGATCAATCTCGTTGAACACTGAAGCTTTCTTT.

This clonotype was observed a few times. The rearrangement uses TRBV19 and TRBJ2-2, with a tentative D call TRBD1 (5 bases). Trimming removed 4 bases from V and 3 bases from J, with 15 bases in between. Germline V gene data show CDR1 as LNHDA and CDR2 as SQIVND (reference sequence). CDR3 length: 16 amino acids. The CDR3 spells CASSNPRGGYTGELFF. The CDR3 nucleotides are TGTGCCAGTAGTAACCCAAGGGGTGGGTACACCGGGGAGCTGTTTTTT.